What follows are 5 T cell receptor beta chains derived from one specimen sequenced in a study of blood T cell repertoires in COVID-19. Assay used: immunoSEQ multiplex PCR; TCRdb lists only in-frame clones, some missing. The sample shows roughly 59,000 clones, more than 60% of them seen only once. The sequenced sample consisted of peripheral blood. These TCRs come from a human donor in a cohort sampled during active COVID-19.

V and J are TRBV29-1 and TRBJ2-4; D is unresolved. Germline CDR1 SQVTM, CDR2 ANQGSEA. This CDR3 region has 11 residues. V was trimmed by 3 bases and J by 9 bases, leaving 9 bases between them. CDR3 residues: CSVEESSIQYF. The CDR3 nucleotides are TGCAGCGTTGAGGAGTCCAGCATTCAGTACTTC.

This clone was counted only a few times. The chain combines TRBV24-1 with TRBJ2-1; maybe TRBD2 (6 bases). Trimming shortened V by 3 bases and J by 10 bases, and 18 bases separated the two germline ends. Per the germline V gene, CDR1 is KGHDR and CDR2 is SFDVKD. This CDR3 has 15 residues. CDR3 loop: CATSDSRRGFREQFF. The DNA for the CDR3 is TGTGCCACCAGTGATAGCCGGAGGGGTTTTAGGGAGCAGTTCTTC.

This clone has only one observation. CDR3 in DNA: TGCGCCAGCAGCCTAGAACTACGAACGTACGAGCAGTACTTC. Residues: CASSLELRTYEQYF. The chain carries TRBV4-3 and TRBJ2-7; D unresolved. The V end was cut by 4 bases, the J end by 4 bases, with 14 bases between. This CDR3 is built from 14 residues. The germline CDR1 and CDR2 sequences are LGHNA and YSLEER.

This clone was counted between two and nine times. V usage is TRBV9 and J usage is TRBJ2-2; D is ambiguous. The CDR3 is 18 residues long. Trimming pared 0 bases from V and 1 base from J, leaving 16 bases between. The germline V gene encodes CDR1 SGDLS and CDR2 YYNGEE. In DNA, the CDR3 is TGTGCCAGCAGCGTAGATGCGGCAGTAGATGGGAACACCGGGGAGCTGTTTTTT. This sequence encodes CASSVDAAVDGNTGELFF. Complete variable domain (other parts from reference TRBV9 and TRBJ2-2): DSGVTQTPKHLITATGQRVTLRCSPRSGDLSVYWYQQSLDQGLQFLIQYYNGEERAKGNILERFSAQQFPDLHSELNLSSLELGDSALYFCASSVDAAVDGNTGELFFGEGSRLTVL.

In this sample, this clone turned up a few times. The gene calls are TRBV24-1 and TRBJ2-2; 7 nucleotides align to TRBD2. This CDR3 is 16 amino acids long. In germline, CDR1 is KGHDR, CDR2 SFDVKD. V lost 4 bases and J lost 0; bases outside the gene matches: 4. The CDR3 DNA reads as TGTGCCACCAGTGAACATCTAGCGGCGAACACCGGGGAGCTGTTTTTT. The encoded protein is CATSEHLAANTGELFF.